The T cell receptor beta chain under discussion was sequenced for a study of OX40 agonist ivuxolimab in advanced cancers. Study as a whole: Partial responses occurred in three patients (one hepatocellular carcinoma, two cutaneous melanoma).

Assay: immunoSEQ multiplex PCR; the TCRdb copy retains only in-frame clones and omits some. The repertoire consists of approximately 49,000 clones, with about four fifths occurring once and the leading ten covering around 1.1%. CDR1 and CDR2 (germline): MNHEY, SVGAGI. V lost 6 bases and J 0 bases, leaving 12 bases between the germline ends. CDR3 size: 14 residues. The specimen comprised CD4+ or CD8+ T cells sorted from blood, sampled in a trial of the OX40 agonist ivuxolimab. This chain joins TRBV6-5 and TRBJ2-7; D possibly corresponds to TRBD2 (6 bases). The clonotype comes from an adult with an advanced solid tumor such as melanoma, head and neck, liver or kidney cancer. This chain's CDR3 is CASRDYGTSYEQYF. As DNA, the CDR3 is TGTGCCAGCAGGGACTACGGAACCTCCTACGAGCAGTACTTC.